These 30 T cell receptor beta chains were all obtained from the same sample, sequenced in a study of cytomegalovirus exposure and HLA in healthy donors. PCR primers comprised 60 Vbeta and 13 Jbeta primers. Clones were sequenced by immunoSEQ multiplex PCR, and TCRdb holds only the in-frame ones, with some missing. The sample lists 95,000 to 120,000 clones; 70% to 80% were seen once. Material for sequencing was PBMCs. The receptors shown here come from a woman between 35 and 50 years old in good health and CMV-seropositive.

This chain connects TRBV30 to TRBJ2-7; the D is unclear. Trimming stripped 0 bases from V and 4 bases from J, with 16 bases between. CDR3 size: 15 residues. Germline V CDR1 and CDR2: GTSNPN, SVGIG (reference sequence). CDR3 bases: TGTGCCTGGAGTGTGGTCCCAGGTGGGTTATACGAGCAGTACTTC. As protein: CAWSVVPGGLYEQYF.

The CDR3 DNA follows: TGCGCCAGCAGCCAAGATCTAGCCACAGATACGCAGTATTTT. Amino acid sequence: CASSQDLATDTQYF. The V call is TRBV4-3, the J call TRBJ2-3, with D possibly TRBD2 on 5 matching bases. The CDR3 runs to 14 residues. Trimming removed 0 bases at V and 2 bases at J, with 6 bases between. CDR1 is LGHNA, CDR2 YSLEER, per germline.

This chain uses TRBV29-1 with TRBJ1-2; 7 bases align to TRBD1. CDR3 length equals 13 residues. V shed 1 base, J shed 4 bases, and the junction held 3 bases outside the gene matches. Germline V gives CDR1 SQVTM, CDR2 ANQGSEA. The CDR3 DNA is TGCAGCGTTGAAGGGGGACAGTCCTATGGCTACACCTTC. As protein: CSVEGGQSYGYTF.

Comment on this clone: At the DNA level, this CDR3 is encoded by other sequences in the same sample as well. The J gene is TRBJ1-4, the V gene TRBV6-1; TRBD1 matches at 7 bases. Unmatched junction bases numbered 5, after V lost 0 bases and J lost 4 bases. CDR3 size: 16 residues. In germline, CDR1 is MNHNS, CDR2 SASEGT. The CDR3 DNA is TGTGCCAGCAGTGAAGCGTTCGGACAGGATAATGAAAAACTGTTTTTT. It encodes CASSEAFGQDNEKLFF.

The V call is TRBV6-5, the J call TRBJ2-3, with TRBD2 identical over 7 bases. This CDR3 is 14 amino acids long. Losses at the gene ends were 2 bases for V and 2 bases for J; bases not matched to a gene: 1. In germline, CDR1 is MNHEY, CDR2 SVGAGI. The CDR3, as DNA: TGTGCCAGCAGTTACCGGGGGGTCACAGATACGCAGTATTTT. As protein: CASSYRGVTDTQYF.

The rearrangement uses TRBV5-1 and TRBJ1-4; 7 nucleotides align to TRBD1. The junction had 3 bases not matched to a gene; V was cut back by 3 bases and J by 4 bases. The germline V gene encodes CDR1 SGHRS and CDR2 YFSETQ. The CDR3 length is 14 residues. CDR3 DNA: TGCGCCAGCAGCTCCGGGACAGATAATGAAAAACTGTTTTTT. Protein sequence: CASSSGTDNEKLFF.

J is TRBJ2-7 and V is TRBV15; tentative D call: TRBD2 (5 bases). The germline gives CDR1 LNHNV, CDR2 YYDKDF (reference sequence). V lost 1 base and J 0 bases, leaving 10 bases between the germline ends. The CDR3 totals 15 residues. CDR3 bases: TGTGCCACCAGCAGAGCCCCGGGGATCTCCTACGAGCAGTACTTC. It codes for CATSRAPGISYEQYF.

The rearrangement joins TRBV6-5 to TRBJ1-5, with TRBD1 as a possible D gene (5 bases). The germline CDR1 and CDR2 sequences are MNHEY and SVGAGI. The CDR3 runs 15 residues. Trimming pared 6 bases from V and 6 bases from J, leaving 18 bases between. CDR3 DNA sequence: TGTGCCAGCAGGGACACTGGATATTCCGGTCAGCCCCAGCATTTT. Amino acids: CASRDTGYSGQPQHF.

V is TRBV29-1 and J is TRBJ1-5, with 10 positions matching TRBD1. Trimming at V came to 2 bases and at J to 8 bases, leaving 27 bases not matched to a gene. This CDR3 spans 21 amino acids. The germline V gene has CDR1 SQVTM and CDR2 ANQGSEA. Here the CDR3 DNA reads TGCAGCGTTGAAACCTTAATGGGTATGGGCCGGGACAGGGGTTCAACGAAGCCCCAGCATTTT. As protein: CSVETLMGMGRDRGSTKPQHF.

This clone has a single count. The chain joins TRBV29-1 to TRBJ2-7; D may be TRBD2 (5 bases). The V gene's germline CDR1 is SQVTM and CDR2 ANQGSEA. The germline V and J ends were trimmed by 8 bases and 7 bases, with 21 bases remaining between them. The CDR3 has 13 amino acids. The CDR3 bases are TGCAGCTTCCTCGATGCGGGTTCCGGAGAGCAGTACTTC. Protein: CSFLDAGSGEQYF.

The genes are TRBV5-1 and TRBJ2-5, with TRBD2 identical over 7 bases. The assigned J gene may be wrong: the sequence end matches TRBJ2-7 better. CDR3 length: 14 amino acids. Per germline, CDR1 SGHRS and CDR2 YFSETQ. CDR3 nucleotide sequence: TGCGCCAGCAGCTTGGCTGGGGAGGGCTACGAGCAGTACTTC. Amino acids: CASSLAGEGYEQYF.

Notes on this clone: A junction end diverges from the germline sequence, so it may reflect a read error. The chain employs TRBV28 and TRBJ2-7; perhaps TRBD1 as D (5 bases). The germline CDR1 and CDR2 sequences are MDHEN and SYDVKM. This CDR3 spans 14 amino acids. The CDR3 protein is CASSLWQGRFEQYF. The CDR3 DNA follows: TGTGCCAGCAGTCTATGGCAGGGTAGGTTCGAGCAGTACTTC.

The chain links TRBV9 to TRBJ2-7; TRBD1 aligns across 9 bases. The germline gives CDR1 SGDLS, CDR2 YYNGEE. The CDR3 loop spans 13 amino acids. With V trimmed by 3 bases and J by 5 bases, 3 bases remained unmatched. The CDR3 protein is CASSAWTGDEQYF. Here the CDR3 DNA reads TGTGCCAGCAGCGCGTGGACAGGGGACGAGCAGTACTTC.

For this clone: A junction end diverges from the germline sequence, so it may reflect a read error. The CDR3 protein is CSSSSRRGQGAEAFF. Here the CDR3 DNA reads TGTTCCAGCAGCTCTAGAAGGGGGCAGGGCGCTGAAGCTTTCTTT. The V gene is TRBV7-9, the J gene TRBJ1-1, with 7 positions matching TRBD1. Per the germline V gene, CDR1 is SEHNR and CDR2 is FQNEAQ (reference sequence). The CDR3 is made up of 15 amino acids. The entire variable domain, with the rest obtained from reference TRBV7-9 and TRBJ1-1, is as follows: DTGVSQNPRHKITKRGQNVTFRCDPISEHNRLYWYRQTLGQGPEFLTYFQNEAQLEKSRLLSDRFSAERPKGSFSTLEIQRTEQGDSAMYLCSSSSRRGQGAEAFFGQGTRLTVV.

Notes on this clone: Other DNA sequences within the sample encode an identical CDR3. The gene calls are TRBV6-5 and TRBJ2-3; D unresolved. Trimming removed 6 bases from V and 1 base from J, with 8 bases in between. Germline lookup yields CDR1 MNHEY and CDR2 SVGAGI. The CDR3 extends over 13 amino acids. CDR3 nucleotides: TGTGCCAGCAGCCCCCCGGGCACAGATACGCAGTATTTT. Its protein is CASSPPGTDTQYF.

V usage is TRBV7-9 and J usage is TRBJ1-4, with D unresolved. The V gene lost 8 bases and the J gene lost 8 bases, with 12 bases spanning the gap. Per the germline V gene, CDR1 is SEHNR and CDR2 is FQNEAQ (reference sequence). The CDR3 has 12 residues. The DNA of the CDR3 is TGTGCCAGCGGTGGAGGAAAAGAAAAACTGTTTTTT. Translation: CASGGGKEKLFF.

The chain uses TRBV18 and TRBJ2-7, with TRBD1 matching 7 bases. The CDR3 is 14 residues long. The J segment lost 0 bases and the V segment lost 3 bases, leaving 2 bases of the junction unmatched. Germline loops: CDR1 KGHSH, CDR2 LQKENI. The CDR3 spells CASSPGQSSYEQYF. DNA for the CDR3: TGTGCCAGCTCACCGGGACAGAGCTCCTACGAGCAGTACTTC.

The rearrangement links TRBV7-6 to TRBJ2-1; 14 bases map to TRBD2. Germline CDR1 SGHVS, CDR2 FNYEAQ. The CDR3 runs 16 residues. V trimming: 1 base; J trimming: 4 bases; junction bases outside the gene matches: 0. The CDR3 spells CASSLGTSGGYNEQFF. Here the CDR3 DNA reads TGTGCCAGCAGCTTAGGGACTAGCGGGGGGTACAATGAGCAGTTCTTC.

This chain links TRBV7-2 with TRBJ2-3; 10 bases map to TRBD2. Germline V CDR1 and CDR2: SGHTA, FQGNSA. There are 15 residues in the CDR3. V lost 6 bases to trimming and J lost 4 bases; unmatched junction nucleotides: 7. CDR3 bases: TGTGCCAGCAGTCGCCTAGCGGGAGTTGCAGATACGCAGTATTTT. Its translation: CASSRLAGVADTQYF.

J is TRBJ1-4 and V is TRBV6-5, with TRBD1 matching 7 bases. The ends lost 0 bases at V and 3 bases at J; junction bases unmatched: 4. The length of the CDR3 is 16 residues. The V gene's germline CDR1 is MNHEY and CDR2 SVGAGI. CDR3 DNA sequence: TGTGCCAGCAGTTACTCAGGGGGCGCGGCTAATGAAAAACTGTTTTTT. It encodes CASSYSGGAANEKLFF.

The chain combines TRBV7-2 with TRBJ2-5; D perhaps matches TRBD1 (5 bases). This CDR3 is 14 amino acids long. V was trimmed by 3 bases and J by 5 bases, leaving 13 bases between them. Germline-derived CDR1 and CDR2 are SGHTA and FQGNSA. Here the CDR3 DNA reads TGTGCCAGCAGCTTTGTATGGGGCCCGGAGACCCAGTACTTC. It yields the protein CASSFVWGPETQYF.

The rearrangement uses TRBV5-1 and TRBJ2-1; 11 positions match TRBD2. Germline V gives CDR1 SGHRS, CDR2 YFSETQ. The CDR3 covers 16 residues. After removal of 0 bases from V and 6 bases from J, the junction contained 5 bases not matched to a gene. The CDR3 here is CASSLVSGRALNEQFF. The CDR3, as DNA: TGCGCCAGCAGCTTGGTTAGCGGGAGGGCCCTCAATGAGCAGTTCTTC.

The V and J genes are TRBV5-4 and TRBJ1-3; 8 nucleotides match TRBD1. Germline loops: CDR1 SGHNT, CDR2 YYREEE (reference sequence). V lost 4 bases to trimming and J lost 0 bases; unmatched junction nucleotides: 3. The CDR3 runs to 15 residues. For the CDR3, the DNA is TGTGCCAGCAGCCGGGACAGGAGCTCTGGAAACACCATATATTTT. It encodes CASSRDRSSGNTIYF.

The chain joins TRBV6-6 to TRBJ1-5; tentatively, D is TRBD1 (6 bases). V shed 4 bases and J shed 4 bases, with 14 bases lying between them. This CDR3 region has 15 residues. The germline CDR1 and CDR2 sequences are MNHNY and SVGAGI (reference sequence). In DNA, the CDR3 is TGTGCCAGCAGTTCGGACAGACACCCTAATCAGCCCCAGCATTTT. Translated: CASSSDRHPNQPQHF.

V usage is TRBV6-4 and J usage is TRBJ2-5; the match to TRBD2 covers 12 bases. Losses at the gene ends were 5 bases for V and 6 bases for J; bases not matched to a gene: 7. CDR1 is MRHNA and CDR2 is SNTAGT in the germline V gene. This CDR3 contains 15 residues. The CDR3 DNA reads TGTGCCAGCAGTTGCTCTGGACTAGCGGGAAAGACCCAGTACTTC. Translating it yields CASSCSGLAGKTQYF.

For this clone: One end of the junction does not line up with germline, which may come from a read error. This chain links TRBV6-5 with TRBJ2-7; a possible D gene is TRBD1 (5 bases). The length of the CDR3 is 14 residues. Germline V gene data show CDR1 as MNHEY and CDR2 as SVGAGI. CDR3: CASSSGQLSNEQYF. The CDR3 DNA reads TGTGCCAGCAGTTCCGGACAACTCTCCAACGAGCAGTACTTC.

The chain employs TRBV5-1 and TRBJ2-7; 7 nucleotides match TRBD1. Germline V lookup: CDR1 SGHRS, CDR2 YFSETQ. The junction had 5 bases not matched to a gene; V was cut back by 5 bases and J by 0 bases. This CDR3 is built from 14 residues. CDR3 amino acids: CASRGQASSYEQYF. DNA of the CDR3: TGCGCCAGCAGAGGACAGGCCTCCTCCTACGAGCAGTACTTC.

The chain uses TRBV18 and TRBJ2-3, with 8 positions matching TRBD2. The V gene end was trimmed by 3 bases and the J gene end by 2 bases; junction bases not matched to a gene: 7. The CDR3 consists of 16 residues. Germline CDR1 and CDR2: KGHSH and LQKENI. The CDR3 reads CASSPPSGGYTDTQYF. Here the CDR3 DNA reads TGTGCCAGCTCACCCCCCAGCGGGGGATACACAGATACGCAGTATTTT.

The chain carries TRBV5-5 and TRBJ1-1; D remains ambiguous. The CDR3 spans 15 residues. V was shortened by 4 bases and J by 1 base, with 14 bases between the two germline ends. Per the germline V gene, CDR1 is SGHKS and CDR2 is YYEKEE (reference sequence). CDR3 nucleotide sequence: TGTGCCAGCAGCCCATACTTGACACAGAACACTGAAGCTTTCTTT. As protein: CASSPYLTQNTEAFF.

This clone appeared a single time. The chain uses TRBV5-6 and TRBJ2-3; 9 bases agree with TRBD2. CDR1 and CDR2 (germline): SGHDT, YYEEEE. With V trimmed by 4 bases and J by 2 bases, 5 bases remained unmatched. This CDR3 spans 15 amino acids. The CDR3 reads CASSPQRGVTDTQYF. The DNA of the CDR3 is TGTGCCAGCAGCCCCCAGCGGGGGGTCACAGATACGCAGTATTTT.